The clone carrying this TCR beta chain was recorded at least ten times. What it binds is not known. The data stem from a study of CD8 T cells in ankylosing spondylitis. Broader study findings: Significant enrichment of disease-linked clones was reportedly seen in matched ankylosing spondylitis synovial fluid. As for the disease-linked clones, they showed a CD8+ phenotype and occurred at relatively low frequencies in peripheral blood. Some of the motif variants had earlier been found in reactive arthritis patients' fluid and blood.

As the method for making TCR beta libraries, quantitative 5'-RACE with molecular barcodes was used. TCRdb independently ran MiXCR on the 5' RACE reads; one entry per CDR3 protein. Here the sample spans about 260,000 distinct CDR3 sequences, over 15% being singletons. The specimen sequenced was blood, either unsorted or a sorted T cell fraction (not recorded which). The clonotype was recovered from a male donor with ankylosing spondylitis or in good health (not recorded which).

CDR3 in DNA: TGTGCCAGCAGCTTAGGTACAGGGGGCGGGGAGACCCAGTACTTC. Protein product: CASSLGTGGGETQYF. This rearrangement joins TRBV7-6 to TRBJ2-5, with 9 bases fitting TRBD1. This CDR3 has 15 residues. The germline CDR1 and CDR2 sequences are SGHVS and FNYEAQ. V trimming: 1 base; J trimming: 5 bases; junction bases outside the gene matches: 5.